Listed below are T cell receptor beta chains from one sample, sequenced in a study of TIL therapy for anti-PD-1-resistant metastatic lung cancer. Measured with immunoSEQ multiplex PCR; TCRdb has only the in-frame clones, and not every one. The sample consists of 21,000 or so clones, about 78% of them appearing once. The sequences come from blood, collected at baseline. These receptors were obtained from a person aged 25-85 years with non-small cell lung cancer. CDR3s include the opening cysteine and the closing phenylalanine or tryptophan. The D gene is left open where the match is weak. Some rows mark clone size as missing; the rest say once, few, many or name a class of expanded clone.

size,D,J,V,CDR3,DNA
.,TRBD1,TRBJ1-2,TRBV6-6,CASSRTGVGDYGYTF,TGTGCCAGCAGTCGGACAGGGGTCGGTGACTATGGCTACACCTTC
.,.,TRBJ2-5,TRBV2,CASRRGGDSAETQYF,TGTGCCAGCAGGAGGGGGGGTGATTCTGCAGAGACCCAGTACTTC
.,.,TRBJ1-2,TRBV5-1,CASSLDGTGTYGYTF,TGCGCCAGCAGCCTGGATGGGACGGGGACTTATGGCTACACCTTC
.,TRBD1,TRBJ2-7,TRBV10-1,CASSEAGTGSAEQYF,TGCGCCAGCAGTGAAGCCGGGACAGGGTCGGCCGAGCAGTACTTC
.,TRBD1,TRBJ1-5,TRBV10-3,CAIKGQGAQPQHF,TGTGCCATCAAGGGACAGGGGGCACAGCCCCAGCATTTT
once,.,TRBJ1-2,TRBV5-5,CASSLSWRNYGYTF,TGTGCCAGCAGCTTGTCTTGGAGGAACTATGGCTACACCTTC
.,.,TRBJ1-5,TRBV5-8,CASSLGQGREKQPQHF,TGTGCCAGCAGCTTGGGCCAGGGGAGGGAGAAGCAGCCCCAGCATTTT
.,TRBD1,TRBJ2-3,TRBV7-8,CASSPGQGIGTDTQYF,TGTGCCAGCAGCCCGGGACAGGGCATAGGCACAGATACGCAGTATTTT
once,TRBD1,TRBJ2-1,TRBV28,CASSPNWGPTGGWSYNEQFF,TGTGCCAGCAGTCCCAATTGGGGACCAACAGGGGGCTGGTCGTACAATGAGCAGTTCTTC
.,.,TRBJ2-7,TRBV5-1,CASSSPTAYEQYF,TGCGCCAGCAGCTCTCCCACGGCCTACGAGCAGTACTTC
.,TRBD1,TRBJ2-7,TRBV2,CASSPGQGFYEQYF,TGTGCCAGCAGTCCGGGACAGGGCTTCTACGAGCAGTACTTC
.,.,TRBJ1-5,TRBV15,CATSTGPADNQPQHF,TGTGCCACCAGCACGGGGCCGGCGGACAATCAGCCCCAGCATTTT
.,.,TRBJ1-4,TRBV2,CASSDFIWESNEKLFF,TGTGCCAGCAGTGACTTCATTTGGGAAAGTAATGAAAAACTGTTTTTT
.,TRBD2,TRBJ2-5,TRBV5-1,CASSVAGEETQYF,TGCGCCAGCAGCGTAGCGGGGGAAGAGACCCAGTACTTC
.,.,TRBJ1-5,TRBV6-1,CASSEGHPQHF,TGTGCCAGCAGTGAAGGCCATCCCCAGCATTTT
.,.,TRBJ2-7,TRBV19,CASSIEAGYEQYF,TGTGCCAGTAGTATAGAGGCCGGCTACGAGCAGTACTTC
.,.,TRBJ2-6,TRBV5-1,CASSLDGSGANVLTF,TGCGCCAGCAGCTTGGATGGGTCGGGGGCCAACGTCCTGACTTTC
.,TRBD1,TRBJ2-5,TRBV4-3,CASSFWTGEGETQYF,TGCGCCAGCAGCTTTTGGACAGGGGAGGGAGAGACCCAGTACTTC
.,TRBD2,TRBJ2-1,TRBV5-1,CASSKGLAYYNEQFF,TGCGCCAGCAGCAAGGGACTAGCGTATTACAATGAGCAGTTCTTC
.,.,TRBJ2-7,TRBV19,CASSFPGLSYEQYF,TGTGCCAGTAGTTTTCCGGGACTCTCCTACGAGCAGTACTTC
.,.,TRBJ1-4,TRBV7-2,CASSFQIATNEKLFF,TGTGCCAGCAGCTTTCAGATCGCAACTAATGAAAAACTGTTTTTT
.,TRBD1,TRBJ2-7,TRBV7-2,CASSLVGDRGLYEQYF,TGTGCCAGCAGCTTAGTGGGGGACAGGGGGCTCTACGAGCAGTACTTC
.,.,TRBJ2-5,TRBV2,CASSFNSGVTETQYF,TGTGCCAGCAGCTTTAACTCAGGGGTAACGGAGACCCAGTACTTC
.,TRBD1,TRBJ2-7,TRBV29-1,CSVGTGNYEQYF,TGCAGCGTTGGGACAGGGAACTACGAGCAGTACTTC
.,.,TRBJ2-7,TRBV11-2,CASSLDVGDFSYEQYF,TGTGCCAGCAGCTTAGATGTGGGGGACTTCTCCTACGAGCAGTACTTC
few,.,TRBJ2-7,TRBV25-1,CASILGRGGHSYEQYF,TGTGCCAGCATCCTTGGGAGGGGGGGGCACTCCTACGAGCAGTACTTC
.,.,TRBJ2-5,TRBV7-2,CASSWVNGETQYF,TGTGCCAGCAGCTGGGTAAACGGAGAGACCCAGTACTTC
.,TRBD2,TRBJ2-2,TRBV6-1,CASTLAGGGTGELFF,TGTGCCAGTACTCTAGCGGGGGGGGGCACCGGGGAGCTGTTTTTT
.,TRBD2,TRBJ2-5,TRBV5-6,CASSLGLAGQETQYF,TGTGCCAGCAGCTTGGGGCTAGCGGGACAAGAGACCCAGTACTTC
.,.,TRBJ1-5,TRBV10-2,CASSDRESNQPQHF,TGCGCCAGCAGTGACAGGGAAAGCAATCAGCCCCAGCATTTT
medium-sized,.,TRBJ1-6,TRBV6-1,CASSEEETGHSPLHF,TGTGCCAGCAGTGAAGAAGAAACAGGGCATTCACCCCTCCACTTT
few,.,TRBJ2-2,TRBV6-4,CASSARDTGELFF,TGTGCCAGCAGTGCCAGGGACACCGGGGAGCTGTTTTTT
.,.,TRBJ2-2,TRBV28,CASGTVGELFF,TGTGCCAGCGGGACCGTCGGGGAGCTGTTTTTT
.,.,TRBJ1-2,TRBV10-2,CASTGGRTDGYTF,TGCGCCAGCACTGGAGGGAGAACGGATGGCTACACCTTC
.,.,TRBJ2-1,TRBV7-2,CASSFELAPYNEQFF,TGTGCCAGCAGCTTCGAGCTAGCTCCCTACAATGAGCAGTTCTTC
.,.,TRBJ1-6,TRBV7-6,CASSLVGDSPLHF,TGTGCCAGCAGCTTAGTGGGAGATTCACCCCTCCACTTT
.,.,TRBJ2-7,TRBV9,CASSVGGTPTYEQYF,TGTGCCAGCAGCGTAGGAGGGACACCAACCTACGAGCAGTACTTC
.,.,TRBJ1-6,TRBV9,CASSNGGQGSSPLHF,TGTGCCAGCAGCAATGGGGGGCAGGGATCTTCACCCCTCCACTTT
.,.,TRBJ2-6,TRBV19,CATGGVRTSGANVLTF,TGTGCCACCGGCGGGGTTCGGACTTCTGGGGCCAACGTCCTGACTTTC
.,.,TRBJ2-1,TRBV7-8,CASSLNEGNEQFF,TGTGCCAGCAGCTTAAACGAGGGGAATGAGCAGTTCTTC
.,TRBD2,TRBJ2-7,TRBV6-1,CASSEGTGGPYEQYF,TGTGCCAGCAGTGAAGGGACGGGAGGACCCTACGAGCAGTACTTC
few,.,TRBJ2-5,TRBV7-6,CASSSLVASSQETQYF,TGTGCCAGCAGCTCCCTTGTGGCATCCTCACAAGAGACCCAGTACTTC
.,TRBD2,TRBJ2-2,TRBV28,CASSSPGGRGTGELFF,TGTGCCAGCAGTTCCCCGGGCGGGAGAGGCACCGGGGAGCTGTTTTTT
.,.,TRBJ2-3,TRBV29-1,CSVARGLADTQYF,TGCAGCGTTGCCCGCGGCCTGGCAGATACGCAGTATTTT
.,.,TRBJ2-7,TRBV27,CASSKPGAEQYF,TGTGCCAGCAGTAAACCAGGGGCCGAGCAGTACTTC
.,.,TRBJ2-3,TRBV25-1,CASSDAQGDTDTQYF,TGTGCCAGCAGTGACGCACAGGGTGACACAGATACGCAGTATTTT